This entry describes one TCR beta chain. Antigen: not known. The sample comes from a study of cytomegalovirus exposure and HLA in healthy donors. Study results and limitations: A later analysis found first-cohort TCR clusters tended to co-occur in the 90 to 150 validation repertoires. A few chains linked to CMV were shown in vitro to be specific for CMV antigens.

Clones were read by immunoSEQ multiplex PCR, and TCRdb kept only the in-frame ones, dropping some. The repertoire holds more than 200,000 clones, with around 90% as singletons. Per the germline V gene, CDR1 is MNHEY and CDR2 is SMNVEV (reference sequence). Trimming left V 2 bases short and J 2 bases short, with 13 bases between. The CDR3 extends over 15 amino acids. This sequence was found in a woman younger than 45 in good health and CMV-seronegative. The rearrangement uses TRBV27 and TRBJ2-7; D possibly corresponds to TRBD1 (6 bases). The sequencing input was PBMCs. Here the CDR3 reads CASSLTGNQAYEQYF. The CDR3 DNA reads TGTGCCAGCAGTTTAACAGGGAATCAAGCCTACGAGCAGTACTTC.